One and the same sample provided the 9 T cell receptor beta chains below, sequenced in a study of blood T cells in healthy people across ages. Then a second PCR, running roughly 7 to 11 cycles, was carried out with a sample-barcoded 5' primer and a J-beta primer mix. TCRdb analysed the 5' RACE reads with MiXCR anew, one entry per CDR3 protein. The top ten clones hold about 10% of a sample with roughly 1.7 million distinct CDR3 sequences, approximately 32% of them seen once. The sample consisted of blood. The source is a woman under 40 in good health.

The gene calls are TRBV5-1 and TRBJ2-3; 14 bases map to TRBD2. The CDR3 length is 18 residues. Germline values: CDR1 SGHRS, CDR2 YFSETQ. V lost 4 bases to trimming and J lost 4 bases; unmatched junction nucleotides: 11. DNA of the CDR3: TGCGCCAGCAGCCCCGGTCGGACTAGCGGGAGGAATGCAGATACGCAGTATTTT. Its translation is CASSPGRTSGRNADTQYF.

This clonotype was seen a few times. The genes are TRBV29-1 and TRBJ1-1; maybe TRBD1 (5 bases). Germline V gene sequence: CDR1 SQVTM, CDR2 ANQGSEA. The CDR3 runs to 13 residues. With 4 bases removed from V and 0 bases from J, the gap between germline ends came to 9 bases. CDR3 residues: CSVVGGVNTEAFF. The CDR3 DNA sequence: TGCAGCGTTGTTGGGGGAGTGAACACTGAAGCTTTCTTT.

This clonotype has a single count. V and J are TRBV6-2 or TRBV6-3 and TRBJ1-2; D is uncertain. The germline gives CDR1 MNHEY, CDR2 SVGEGT. This CDR3 comprises 12 residues. The V end was cut by 7 bases, the J end by 5 bases, with 11 bases between. CDR3 nucleotide sequence: TGTGCCAGCACCACAGAGGGTTATGGCTACACCTTC. It specifies CASTTEGYGYTF.

This clonotype was seen a handful of times. V and J are TRBV6-5 and TRBJ2-2, with D unclear. CDR3 size: 13 residues. V dropped 0 bases and J dropped 9 bases, with 8 bases sitting between them. Germline V gene lookup returns CDR1 MNHEY and CDR2 SVGAGI. For the CDR3, the DNA is TGTGCCAGCAGTTACTCCGGGTTAAGGGAGCTGTTTTTT. It specifies CASSYSGLRELFF.

This clonotype was detected a few times. This rearrangement joins TRBV5-1 to TRBJ2-1; TRBD2 matches 10 bases. The CDR3 sequence is 19 residues long. Losses at the gene ends were 0 bases for V and 0 bases for J; bases not matched to a gene: 9. Germline V gene lookup returns CDR1 SGHRS and CDR2 YFSETQ. The CDR3 DNA reads TGCGCCAGCAGCTTGGCCAGGGCTAGCGGGAGTGTCTCCTACAATGAGCAGTTCTTC. Protein sequence: CASSLARASGSVSYNEQFF. Variable domain in full (rest from reference TRBV5-1 and TRBJ2-1): KAGVTQTPRYLIKTRGQQVTLSCSPISGHRSVSWYQQTPGQGLQFLFEYFSETQRNKGNFPGRFSGRQFSNSRSEMNVSTLELGDSALYLCASSLARASGSVSYNEQFFGPGTRLTVL.

This clonotype occurred a few times. The chain combines TRBV12-3 or TRBV12-4 with TRBJ2-6, with D possibly being TRBD1 (6 bases). The CDR3 is 19 residues long. V was clipped by 3 bases and J by 0 bases, with 18 bases between them. In nucleotides, the CDR3 is TGTGCCAGCAGTTTCTACGACAGGCGAATTCTCTCTGGGGCCAACGTCCTGACTTTC. The encoded protein is CASSFYDRRILSGANVLTF.

This clonotype was seen a few times. The chain joins TRBV5-1 to TRBJ1-2, with 9 bases identical to TRBD1. Germline values: CDR1 SGHRS, CDR2 YFSETQ. This CDR3 has 15 amino acids. The J segment lost 5 bases and the V segment lost 0 bases, leaving 5 bases of the junction unmatched. Here the CDR3 reads CASSLVTGGEYGYTF. The CDR3 region has the DNA TGCGCCAGCAGCTTGGTAACAGGGGGCGAGTATGGCTACACCTTC. Based on the CDR3 plus reference TRBV5-1 and TRBJ1-2, the full variable domain is KAGVTQTPRYLIKTRGQQVTLSCSPISGHRSVSWYQQTPGQGLQFLFEYFSETQRNKGNFPGRFSGRQFSNSRSEMNVSTLELGDSALYLCASSLVTGGEYGYTFGSGTRLTVV.

The V and J genes are TRBV2 and TRBJ2-3; D ambiguous. Trimming took off 6 bases at V and 2 bases at J, with 9 bases between the two ends. CDR3 length equals 13 residues. The V gene's germline CDR1 is SNHLY and CDR2 FYNNEI. This CDR3 reads CASRIQPTDTQYF. In DNA, the CDR3 is TGTGCCAGCAGGATCCAACCCACAGATACGCAGTATTTT.

The rearrangement links TRBV30 to TRBJ2-2; no clear D. CDR3 length equals 11 residues. Trimming shortened V by 0 bases and J by 12 bases, and 8 bases separated the two germline ends. CDR1 GTSNPN and CDR2 SVGIG come from the germline V gene (reference sequence). Here the CDR3 DNA reads TGTGCCTGGAGTGTATTGGGGAAGCTGTTTTTT. Translated: CAWSVLGKLFF.